This T cell receptor (beta chain) was recorded in a study of metastatic and nonmetastatic thyroid tumors. CDR3 length equals 17 residues. Losses at the gene ends were 2 bases for V and 7 bases for J; bases not matched to a gene: 11. Germline CDR1 reads SGHKS; CDR2 reads YYEKEE (reference sequence). General study findings and limits: As reported, TCR beta diversity in blood and tumor was significantly higher in malignant thyroid tumors than in benign nodules.

This clone was recorded many times. Its antigen is as yet unknown. As originally analysed: A distant-metastasis classifier for papillary thyroid cancer was built using CDR3 differences across clinicopathological groups. TCRdb reprocessed the PCR reads via MiXCR. The V and J calls and clone size come from TCRdb's table, not from the authors' own analysis. The sample lists 30,000 or so clones, about 19% occurring once. Ahead of thyroid surgery, no patient had received treatment of any kind. This receptor was identified in a female donor with papillary thyroid cancer or a benign thyroid nodule (not recorded which). Some clones in this sample may be carry-over from other donors' samples. This chain uses TRBV5-5 with TRBJ2-5; TRBD2 agrees at 13 bases. The sequencing sample was made of blood. CDR3 in amino acids: CASSFRLAGGRVGTQYF. DNA of the CDR3: TGTGCCAGCAGCTTCAGACTAGCGGGGGGCCGGGTCGGGACCCAGTACTTC.